This TCR beta chain came from a study of blood T cell repertoires in COVID-19. Method: immunoSEQ multiplex PCR; TCRdb's copy keeps in-frame clones and lacks some. Here the sample spans roughly 350,000 clones, 88% being singletons. This clone was counted only a few times. The germline V gene encodes CDR1 SGHAT and CDR2 FQNNGV. The V gene lost 8 bases and the J gene lost 0 bases, with 13 bases spanning the gap. The CDR3 sequence is 14 residues long. V and J are TRBV11-2 and TRBJ1-1, with unresolved D. The TCR sequence derives from a woman aged 70-85 years with COVID-19, enrolled during active disease. The specimen sequenced was peripheral blood. CDR3 DNA sequence: TGTGCCAGCCTCGTCTCTACGTTGAACACTGAAGCTTTCTTT. Protein product: CASLVSTLNTEAFF.